The sequence of this TCR beta chain was determined in a study of blood T cells in healthy people across ages. General study findings and limits: The diversity estimates, figures obtained from one million T cells, were considered underestimates. Aged donors had fewer naive CD4+ cells and lower diversity than long-lived donors.

Concerning this clonotype itself: The antigen remains unidentified.

Next came a second PCR, run for about 6 to 12 cycles, which used a sample-barcoded 5' primer along with a J-beta primer mix. TCRdb reprocessed the 5' RACE reads via MiXCR and lists one record per CDR3 protein. The sample carries 700,000 to 1,000,000 distinct CDR3 sequences, roughly 44% recorded once. Staff drew around 10 milliliters of peripheral blood from each donor. Every sample gave at least 5.5 micrograms of total RNA when it was extracted. Germline lookup yields CDR1 DFQATT and CDR2 SNEGSKA (reference sequence). The CDR3 is made up of 17 amino acids. Trimming took 0 bases from V and 4 from J, leaving 19 bases between them.

V gene TRBV20-1 combines with J gene TRBJ2-1; tentative D call: TRBD2 (6 bases). The source of this sequence is a man aged 55 to 70 in good health. The sequenced material came from blood. DNA for the CDR3: TGCAGTGCTAGAGATATTAGCCTCGTCCGGGGGTACAATGAGCAGTTCTTC. As protein: CSARDISLVRGYNEQFF.